This T cell receptor beta chain was sequenced in a study of blood T cell repertoires in COVID-19. Study context: T cells, B-cell-depleted T cells, or PBMCs supplied cDNA or gDNA.

V shed 1 base and J shed 5 bases, with 11 bases lying between them. CDR3 length: 14 residues. Germline CDR1 reads SEHNR; CDR2 reads FQNEAQ (reference sequence). Grouping used clinical history reported by participants in a survey and questionnaire. Per the original data handling: Reference gene primer amplification gave estimated nucleated cell counts. The repertoire was sequenced with immunoSEQ multiplex PCR; TCRdb's copy has only in-frame clones and lacks some. V and J calls and clone size are those listed in that table; D and trimming were worked out from the DNA. The table lists about 440,000 clones, roughly 87% of them singletons.

Sequenced: PBMCs or T cells enriched from blood (not recorded which). This TCR derives from a man aged 18 to 29 who had recovered from COVID-19. The chain recombines TRBV7-9 with TRBJ2-5; D possibly corresponds to TRBD1 (6 bases). CDR3 sequence reads: CASSLGSRGETQYF. CDR3 DNA sequence: TGTGCCAGCAGCTTAGGATCTAGGGGGGAGACCCAGTACTTC.